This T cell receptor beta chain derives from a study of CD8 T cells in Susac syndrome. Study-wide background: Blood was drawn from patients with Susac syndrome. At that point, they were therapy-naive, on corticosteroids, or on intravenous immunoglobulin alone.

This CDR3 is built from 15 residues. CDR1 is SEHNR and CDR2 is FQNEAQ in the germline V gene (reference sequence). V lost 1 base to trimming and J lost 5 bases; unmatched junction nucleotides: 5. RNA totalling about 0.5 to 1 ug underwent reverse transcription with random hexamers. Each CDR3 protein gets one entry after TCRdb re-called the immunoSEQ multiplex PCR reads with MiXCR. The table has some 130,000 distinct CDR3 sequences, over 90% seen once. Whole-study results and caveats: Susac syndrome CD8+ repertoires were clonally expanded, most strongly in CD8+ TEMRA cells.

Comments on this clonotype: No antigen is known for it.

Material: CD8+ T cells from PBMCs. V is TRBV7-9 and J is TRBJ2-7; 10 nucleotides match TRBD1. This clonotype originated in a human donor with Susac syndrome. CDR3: CASSLGGQGTDEQYF. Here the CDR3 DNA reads TGTGCCAGCAGCTTAGGGGGACAGGGGACCGACGAGCAGTACTTC.